Sequencing of this TCR delta chain was carried out in a study of γδ T cells in repeated Plasmodium falciparum infection. The length of the CDR3 is 17 residues. The germline gives CDR1 TSWWSYY, CDR2 QGS. Flow sorting of PBMC yielded separate Vgamma9/Vdelta2+ and Vdelta2-negative gammadelta T cell populations for bulk repertoire analysis. TCRdb ran CATT on the multiplex PCR reads. Of 50,000 or so delta-chain clones in the sample, about 1.6% are singletons; the top ten hold 8.6%. This clone was counted ten times or more. The protein held in TCRdb is that of a much larger clone and does not match this DNA's translation at residue 15, likely because of a read error; the protein shown is translated from the DNA.

Input material: gamma-delta T cells from blood. This TCR was recovered from a pool of human donors (malaria-infected and uninfected, not separated). The V and J genes are TRDV1 and TRDJ1, with TRDD3 matching 7 bases. In nucleotides, the CDR3 is TGTGCTCTTGGGGGAATAGGGGGGGATCTGTACACCGATAAACCCATCTTT. As protein: CALGGIGGDLYTDKPIF.